Below are 32 T cell receptor beta chains sequenced from a single sample in a study of CD8+ T cells in alopecia areata. RNA was extracted and reverse transcribed into cDNA as the sequencing template. Some clones are missing from TCRdb's copy, which holds only in-frame ones; the method was immunoSEQ multiplex PCR. The sample has around 190,000 clones, 64% seen once. Treatment denoted: oral pan-JAK inhibitor, 5-10 mg twice daily. Material: CD4+ T cells sorted from blood, obtained at week 4, from a patient treated with tofacitinib. These receptors were obtained from a human donor with alopecia areata.

V gene TRBV7-3 combines with J gene TRBJ1-1; possibly TRBD1 for D (5 bases). The V gene's germline CDR1 is SGHTA and CDR2 FQGTGA. Trimming pared 2 bases from V and 6 bases from J, leaving 10 bases between. The CDR3 has 13 amino acids. The CDR3 DNA sequence: TGTGCCAGCAGCTTAGCGGACATCTCTGAAGCTTTCTTT. Its translation is CASSLADISEAFF.

V is TRBV30 and J is TRBJ1-2; no definite D call. The CDR3 spans 15 residues. V lost 3 bases and J lost 4, with 18 bases in between. Germline CDR1 reads GTSNPN; CDR2 reads SVGIG (reference sequence). The CDR3 nucleotides read TGTGCCTGGAGGAGATCGGGGTCACGGGGCTATGGCTACACCTTC. Translating it yields CAWRRSGSRGYGYTF.

As concerns this clone: A junction boundary mismatches the germline segment, possibly from a read error. This chain joins TRBV2 and TRBJ2-7; D may be TRBD2 (6 bases). The germline V gene encodes CDR1 SNHLY and CDR2 FYNNEI. CDR3 length: 11 amino acids. The CDR3 coding sequence is TGTGCCAGCAGGTGGGACTCCGTCTACCACTTC. Protein sequence: CASRWDSVYHF.

This clone was seen just once. V is TRBV6-1 and J is TRBJ2-6; D is undetermined. The CDR3 is 20 amino acids. Germline-derived CDR1 and CDR2 are MNHNS and SASEGT. V shed 1 base and J shed 0 bases, with 19 bases lying between them. CDR3 bases: TGTGCCAGCAGTGAAGTACTTTCGACGCGAGGCGGCTCTGGGGCCAACGTCCTGACTTTC. Protein product: CASSEVLSTRGGSGANVLTF.

This clone was seen a few times. The V and J genes are TRBV10-3 and TRBJ2-7; 11 nucleotides line up with TRBD2. Germline lookup yields CDR1 ENHRY and CDR2 SYGVKD. The ends lost 6 bases at V and 3 bases at J; junction bases unmatched: 4. The CDR3 extends over 14 amino acids. The CDR3 bases are TGTGCCATCAGCGGACTAGCGGGCCTCTACGAGCAGTACTTC. This sequence encodes CAISGLAGLYEQYF.

This chain joins TRBV7-2 and TRBJ1-6; the D is unclear. There are 13 residues in the CDR3. CDR1 and CDR2 from the germline V gene are SGHTA and FQGNSA. Trimming took off 5 bases at V and 7 bases at J, with 9 bases between the two ends. The CDR3 nucleotides read TGTGCCAGCAGCCCCCCCGTCAATTCACCCCTCCACTTT. As protein: CASSPPVNSPLHF.

The V and J genes are TRBV9 and TRBJ1-1; D remains ambiguous. Germline V lookup: CDR1 SGDLS, CDR2 YYNGEE. V gave up 0 bases and J gave up 3 bases, with 3 bases separating them. The CDR3 sequence is 12 residues long. The CDR3 sequence is CASSVGDTEAFF. CDR3 nucleotides: TGTGCCAGCAGCGTAGGGGACACTGAAGCTTTCTTT.

This clone has just a few counts. This sequence joins TRBV23-1 and TRBJ2-7; D possibly uses TRBD1 or TRBD2 (6 bases each). TRBV23-1 belongs to the ORF category, with a function that is uncertain. CDR3 length equals 20 residues. V lost 4 bases and J 7 bases, leaving 35 bases between the germline ends. CDR3: CASSPLNRDKRAEESSEQYF. As DNA, the CDR3 is TGCGCCAGCAGTCCCCTCAACCGGGACAAGCGGGCCGAGGAGTCATCGGAGCAGTACTTC.

There are a few counts of this clone. The chain joins TRBV5-1 to TRBJ2-7; TRBD1 matches 11 bases. With V trimmed by 1 base and J by 3 bases, 3 bases remained unmatched. The CDR3 has 15 amino acids. Germline lookup yields CDR1 SGHRS and CDR2 YFSETQ. CDR3 protein: CASSLKGQGGYEQYF. The CDR3 nucleotides are TGCGCCAGCAGCTTGAAGGGACAGGGGGGCTACGAGCAGTACTTC. The full variable domain, with the rest looked up from reference TRBV5-1 and TRBJ2-7, is KAGVTQTPRYLIKTRGQQVTLSCSPISGHRSVSWYQQTPGQGLQFLFEYFSETQRNKGNFPGRFSGRQFSNSRSEMNVSTLELGDSALYLCASSLKGQGGYEQYFGPGTRLTVT.

V and J are TRBV2 and TRBJ2-5, with D possibly TRBD1 on 5 matching bases. CDR1 SNHLY and CDR2 FYNNEI come from the germline V gene. The CDR3 spans 14 residues. Deletions cut 4 bases from V and 4 bases from J, with 13 bases between. The CDR3 reads CASSVQGIGETQYF. DNA of the CDR3: TGTGCCAGCAGTGTGCAGGGTATCGGAGAGACCCAGTACTTC.

The CDR3 DNA follows: TGTGCCAGCAGCGTACGAACGAACACCGGGGAGCTGTTTTTT. Protein sequence: CASSVRTNTGELFF. This chain uses TRBV9 with TRBJ2-2; D is unclear. CDR1 SGDLS and CDR2 YYNGEE come from the germline V gene. The germline V and J ends were trimmed by 1 base and 0 bases, with 4 bases remaining between them. This CDR3 contains 14 residues.

This clone was seen only a few times. The V gene is TRBV29-1, the J gene TRBJ2-3; D is unclear. Germline V lookup: CDR1 SQVTM, CDR2 ANQGSEA. The CDR3 runs 13 residues. With 8 bases removed from V and 2 bases from J, the gap between germline ends came to 14 bases. In nucleotides, the CDR3 is TGCAGCCTCTTGGTATACCACACAGATACGCAGTATTTT. Encoded protein: CSLLVYHTDTQYF.

The J gene is TRBJ2-1, the V gene TRBV2; D is perhaps TRBD1 (6 bases). This CDR3 contains 11 residues. V lost 3 bases and J 13 bases, leaving 10 bases between the germline ends. Germline CDR1 is SNHLY and CDR2 is FYNNEI. CDR3 in amino acids: CASSEWTVQFF. The CDR3 DNA follows: TGTGCCAGCAGTGAGTGGACAGTACAGTTCTTC.

This clone was detected a few times. The chain is built from TRBV9 and TRBJ1-6; no definite D call. Trimming took off 0 bases at V and 0 bases at J, with 7 bases between the two ends. This CDR3 has 16 amino acids. CDR1 SGDLS and CDR2 YYNGEE come from the germline V gene. CDR3 bases: TGTGCCAGCAGCGTAGGGGCCAGCTCCTATAATTCACCCCTCCACTTT. It encodes CASSVGASSYNSPLHF.

This clone showed up just a few times. The rearrangement uses TRBV27 and TRBJ1-5; D not resolved. Trimming shortened V by 6 bases and J by 2 bases, and 11 bases separated the two germline ends. This CDR3 spans 14 amino acids. In germline, CDR1 is MNHEY, CDR2 SMNVEV (reference sequence). This chain's CDR3 is CASSKSRGNQPQHF. The CDR3 DNA reads TGTGCCAGCAGCAAATCAAGGGGCAATCAGCCCCAGCATTTT.

This clone was detected only a few times. The V call is TRBV25-1, the J call TRBJ2-3; 10 nucleotides agree with TRBD2. This CDR3 is built from 15 residues. V dropped 6 bases and J dropped 4; count of bases not matched to a gene: 7. From germline, CDR1 is MGHDK and CDR2 SYGVNS. DNA of the CDR3: TGTGCCAGCAGCCCTAGCGGGGGCGGGGCAGATACGCAGTATTTT. Translation: CASSPSGGGADTQYF. The full variable domain, in which reference TRBV25-1 and TRBJ2-3 provide the parts outside the CDR3, is EADIYQTPRYLVIGTGKKITLECSQTMGHDKMYWYQQDPGMELHLIHYSYGVNSTEKGDLSSESTVSRIRTEHFPLTLESARPSHTSQYLCASSPSGGGADTQYFGPGTRLTVL.

V usage is TRBV7-9 and J usage is TRBJ1-1, with 7 bases aligning to TRBD1. In germline, CDR1 is SEHNR, CDR2 FQNEAQ (reference sequence). V dropped 3 bases and J dropped 1; count of bases not matched to a gene: 2. CDR3 size: 14 residues. The CDR3 coding sequence is TGTGCCAGCAGCTTGGGACAGAAGAACACTGAAGCTTTCTTT. Protein sequence: CASSLGQKNTEAFF.

V is TRBV10-3 and J is TRBJ1-1; 7 bases line up with TRBD1. CDR1 and CDR2 (germline): ENHRY, SYGVKD. The CDR3 runs 13 residues. The J segment lost 11 bases and the V segment lost 10 bases, leaving 16 bases of the junction unmatched. Written as DNA, the CDR3 is TGTGCCAGCAGAACCCCATCCCGGGACAGCGCTTTCTTT. This codes for CASRTPSRDSAFF.

The CDR3 DNA is TGTGCCAGCAGCTCCCTCAATTCACCCCTCCACTTT. Encoded protein: CASSSLNSPLHF. The chain is built from TRBV5-4 and TRBJ1-6; D uncertain. The V gene's germline CDR1 is SGHNT and CDR2 YYREEE (reference sequence). The CDR3 has 12 amino acids. Trimming removed 3 bases at V and 7 bases at J, with 5 bases between.

V and J are TRBV7-9 and TRBJ1-2; D possibly corresponds to TRBD1 (6 bases). The CDR3 length is 11 residues. CDR1 is SEHNR, CDR2 FQNEAQ, per germline (reference sequence). The V gene lost 5 bases and the J gene lost 13 bases, with 14 bases spanning the gap. For the CDR3, the DNA is TGTGCCAGCAGCCCAGGGGCGGGAGTCACCTTC. It translates to CASSPGAGVTF.

The J gene is TRBJ2-5, the V gene TRBV5-1; D call uncertain. Trimming took 1 base from V and 2 from J, leaving 6 bases between them. Germline assignment: CDR1 SGHRS and CDR2 YFSETQ. CDR3 length equals 13 residues. In nucleotides, the CDR3 is TGCGCCAGCAGCTTGCTAAATCAAGAGACCCAGTACTTC. Translating gives CASSLLNQETQYF. Supplemented by reference TRBV5-1 and TRBJ2-5, the full variable domain reads KAGVTQTPRYLIKTRGQQVTLSCSPISGHRSVSWYQQTPGQGLQFLFEYFSETQRNKGNFPGRFSGRQFSNSRSEMNVSTLELGDSALYLCASSLLNQETQYFGPGTRLLVL.

This clone was seen a few times. The chain combines TRBV7-2 with TRBJ2-5, with D perhaps matching TRBD1 or TRBD2 (6 bases each). The length of the CDR3 is 15 residues. Germline CDR1 is SGHTA and CDR2 is FQGNSA. The V end was cut by 3 bases, the J end by 5 bases, with 16 bases between. CDR3 nucleotide sequence: TGTGCCAGCAGCTTTCGTGGGGGGCAGGGGGAGACCCAGTACTTC. This codes for CASSFRGGQGETQYF.

Details on this clone: Additional DNA sequences in this sample encode the identical CDR3. V gene TRBV5-6 combines with J gene TRBJ2-7; D remains unclear. Germline values: CDR1 SGHDT, CDR2 YYEEEE. Trimming left V 0 bases short and J 2 bases short, with 6 bases between. The CDR3 runs to 13 residues. The CDR3 here is CASSLDVTYEQYF. The CDR3 coding sequence is TGTGCCAGCAGCTTGGACGTTACCTACGAGCAGTACTTC.

The chain is built from TRBV15 and TRBJ2-3, with 7 positions matching TRBD1. Per the germline V gene, CDR1 is LNHNV and CDR2 is YYDKDF (reference sequence). The ends lost 4 bases at V and 4 bases at J; junction bases unmatched: 11. The CDR3 has 16 amino acids. The CDR3 loop is CATSKERGRRADTQYF. The CDR3, as DNA: TGTGCCACCAGCAAAGAAAGGGGGCGCAGGGCAGATACGCAGTATTTT.

This rearrangement joins TRBV14 to TRBJ1-2; TRBD1 is a possible D gene (5 bases). There are 14 residues in the CDR3. The germline V gene has CDR1 SGHDN and CDR2 FVKESK. V was trimmed by 2 bases and J by 5 bases, leaving 12 bases between them. This CDR3 is CASSQPGNRYGYTF. The CDR3 nucleotides read TGTGCCAGCAGCCAACCAGGGAATCGTTATGGCTACACCTTC. Drawing the rest from reference TRBV14 and TRBJ1-2, the complete variable domain is EAGVTQFPSHSVIEKGQTVTLRCDPISGHDNLYWYRRVMGKEIKFLLHFVKESKQDESGMPNNRFLAERTGGTYSTLKVQPAELEDSGVYFCASSQPGNRYGYTFGSGTRLTVV.

In its sample, this clone was seen a few times. The chain employs TRBV29-1 and TRBJ2-6; 11 bases fit TRBD1. Germline V gene sequence: CDR1 SQVTM, CDR2 ANQGSEA. V lost 4 bases and J lost 3; bases outside the gene matches: 11. CDR3 length: 18 residues. CDR3 coding DNA: TGCAGCGTTGTCGGGGCCGGGACAGGGGGTTTTGGGGCCAACGTCCTGACTTTC. Protein product: CSVVGAGTGGFGANVLTF.

The chain couples TRBV4-3 to TRBJ2-6; D assignment may be TRBD1 or TRBD2 (5 bases each). The CDR3 loop spans 16 amino acids. The V end lost 0 bases, the J end lost 2 bases, and 8 bases lay between the germline ends. Per the germline V gene, CDR1 is LGHNA and CDR2 is YSLEER. The CDR3 DNA sequence: TGCGCCAGCAGCCAAGAGGGGACGCCTGGGGCCAACGTCCTGACTTTC. This encodes CASSQEGTPGANVLTF.

This clone was seen more than once but under ten times. Other DNA sequences from this sample encode an identical CDR3 as well. The chain carries TRBV29-1 and TRBJ1-1, with a possible D match to TRBD1 (6 bases). This CDR3 spans 13 amino acids. Germline-derived CDR1 and CDR2 are SQVTM and ANQGSEA. With 3 bases removed from V and 0 bases from J, the gap between germline ends came to 8 bases. DNA of the CDR3: TGCAGCGTTGAGGGACAATTGAACACTGAAGCTTTCTTT. Translated, it gives CSVEGQLNTEAFF. Supplemented by reference TRBV29-1 and TRBJ1-1, the full variable domain reads SAVISQKPSRDICQRGTSLTIQCQVDSQVTMMFWYRQQPGQSLTLIATANQGSEATYESGFVIDKFPISRPNLTFSTLTVSNMSPEDSSIYLCSVEGQLNTEAFFGQGTRLTVV.

This clone was observed a few times. The V gene is TRBV10-3, the J gene TRBJ1-1, with D tentatively TRBD1 (5 bases). This CDR3 region has 13 residues. Germline V gene lookup returns CDR1 ENHRY and CDR2 SYGVKD. Trimming removed 4 bases from V and 4 bases from J, with 10 bases in between. The chain's CDR3 is CAISGTGTTEAFF. CDR3 sequence (DNA): TGTGCCATCAGTGGAACTGGGACCACTGAAGCTTTCTTT.

The chain combines TRBV29-1 with TRBJ2-7; no reliable D call. Trimming cost V 4 bases and J 0 bases, with 4 bases left between them. Looked up from germline, CDR1 is SQVTM and CDR2 is ANQGSEA. The CDR3 extends over 11 amino acids. CDR3 nucleotides: TGCAGCGTTGGGGCCTCCTACGAGCAGTACTTC. This translates into CSVGASYEQYF.

This clone was seen a few times. This chain links TRBV16 with TRBJ1-4, with D possibly matching TRBD1 (5 bases). This CDR3 is 15 amino acids long. V was pared by 1 base and J by 8 bases, with 14 bases between. Germline V gives CDR1 KGHSY, CDR2 FQNENV. This CDR3 reads CASSQFSRVEEKLFF. Written as DNA, the CDR3 is TGTGCCAGCAGCCAATTTTCCAGGGTAGAAGAAAAACTGTTTTTT.

The chain combines TRBV9 with TRBJ2-7, with 8 bases lining up with TRBD2. This CDR3 contains 15 residues. The ends lost 3 bases at V and 5 bases at J; junction bases unmatched: 10. In germline, CDR1 is SGDLS, CDR2 YYNGEE. The CDR3 sequence is CASSAGGGAGNEQYF. The DNA for the CDR3 is TGTGCCAGCAGCGCCGGGGGGGGCGCGGGTAACGAGCAGTACTTC.